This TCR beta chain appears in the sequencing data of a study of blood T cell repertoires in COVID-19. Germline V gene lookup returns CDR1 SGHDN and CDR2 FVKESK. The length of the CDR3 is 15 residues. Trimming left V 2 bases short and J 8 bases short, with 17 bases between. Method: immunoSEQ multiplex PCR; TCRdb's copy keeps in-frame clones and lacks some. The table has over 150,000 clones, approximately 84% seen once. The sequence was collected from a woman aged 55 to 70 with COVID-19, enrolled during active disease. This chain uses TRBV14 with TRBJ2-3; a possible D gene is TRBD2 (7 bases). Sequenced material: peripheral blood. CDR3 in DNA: TGTGCCAGCAGCCAAAGCCGTGGGGGGGCTGGTACGCAGTATTTT. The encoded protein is CASSQSRGGAGTQYF.